Listed below are T cell receptor beta chains from one sample, sequenced in a study of OX40 agonist ivuxolimab in advanced cancers. Generated by immunoSEQ multiplex PCR, the TCRdb table keeps only in-frame clones and is missing some. The sample contains tens of thousands of clones, approximately 80% of which appear only once. The sequencing here drew on CD4+ or CD8+ T cells sorted from blood, taken in a trial of the OX40 agonist ivuxolimab. Every receptor here comes from an adult with an advanced solid tumor such as melanoma, head and neck, liver or kidney cancer. The CDR3 runs from the conserved cysteine through the conserved F or W. A D gene is named only where the DNA matches it firmly. Clone size is stated in some rows and not others, as once, few, many or a class when expanded.

TRBJ1-1 | . | . | TRBV7-9 | CASGELNTEAFF | TGTGCCAGCGGAGAGCTGAACACTGAAGCTTTCTTT
TRBJ2-3 | . | . | TRBV7-2 | CASSLDGRITDTQYF | TGTGCCAGCAGCTTAGATGGCAGGATCACAGATACGCAGTATTTT
TRBJ1-3 | . | . | TRBV6-5 | CASSYSVAGGNTIYF | TGTGCCAGCAGTTACTCAGTCGCGGGTGGAAACACCATATATTTT
TRBJ1-6 | TRBD1 | . | TRBV7-2 | CASSLLKTGMDSPLHF | TGTGCCAGCAGCTTGTTAAAGACAGGGATGGATTCACCCCTCCACTTT
TRBJ1-5 | TRBD1 | . | TRBV30 | CAWKGARDQPQHF | TGTGCCTGGAAGGGGGCCCGAGATCAGCCCCAGCATTTT
TRBJ1-5 | TRBD1 | . | TRBV18 | CASSPQQGDQPQHF | TGTGCCAGCTCACCCCAACAGGGGGATCAGCCCCAGCATTTT
TRBJ2-1 | TRBD1 | . | TRBV11-1 | CASSLDRGSNEQFF | TGTGCCAGCAGCTTAGACAGGGGGAGCAATGAGCAGTTCTTC
TRBJ1-5 | . | . | TRBV18 | CASSQQGEANQPQHF | TGTGCCAGCTCACAGCAGGGAGAGGCCAATCAGCCCCAGCATTTT
TRBJ2-5 | TRBD1 | . | TRBV5-1 | CASSSGDRAEETQYF | TGCGCCAGCAGCTCGGGGGACAGGGCAGAAGAGACCCAGTACTTC
TRBJ1-2 | . | . | TRBV10-3 | CAISEDARGTLYGYTF | TGTGCCATCAGTGAGGATGCCAGGGGAACCCTCTATGGCTACACCTTC
TRBJ2-5 | . | . | TRBV30 | CAWSRRERETQYF | TGTGCCTGGAGTAGAAGGGAGCGAGAGACCCAGTACTTC
TRBJ1-2 | . | few | TRBV19 | CASSMVADANYGYTF | TGTGCCAGTAGTATGGTGGCGGATGCTAACTATGGCTACACCTTC
TRBJ2-2 | . | . | TRBV7-2 | CATTLGGRQTGELFF | TGTGCCACTACCCTGGGGGGGCGCCAGACCGGGGAGCTGTTTTTT
TRBJ2-2 | TRBD2 | . | TRBV7-2 | CASSFTTSGGRPTGELFF | TGTGCCAGCAGCTTCACGACTAGCGGGGGCCGCCCCACCGGGGAGCTGTTTTTT